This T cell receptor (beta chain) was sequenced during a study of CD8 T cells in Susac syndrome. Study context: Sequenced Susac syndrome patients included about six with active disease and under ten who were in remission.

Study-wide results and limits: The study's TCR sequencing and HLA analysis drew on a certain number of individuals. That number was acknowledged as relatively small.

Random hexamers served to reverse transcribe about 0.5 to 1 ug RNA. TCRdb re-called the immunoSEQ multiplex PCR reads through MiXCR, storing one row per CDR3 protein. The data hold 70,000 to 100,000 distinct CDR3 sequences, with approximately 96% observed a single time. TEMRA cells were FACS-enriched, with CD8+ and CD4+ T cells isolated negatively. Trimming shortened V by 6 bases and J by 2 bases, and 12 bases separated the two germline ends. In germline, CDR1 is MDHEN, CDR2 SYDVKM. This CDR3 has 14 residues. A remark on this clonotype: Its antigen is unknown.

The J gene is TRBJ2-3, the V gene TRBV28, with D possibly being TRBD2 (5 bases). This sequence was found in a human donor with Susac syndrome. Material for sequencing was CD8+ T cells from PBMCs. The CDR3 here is CASSPSPDTDTQYF. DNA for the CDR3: TGTGCCAGCAGCCCTAGCCCAGACACAGATACGCAGTATTTT.